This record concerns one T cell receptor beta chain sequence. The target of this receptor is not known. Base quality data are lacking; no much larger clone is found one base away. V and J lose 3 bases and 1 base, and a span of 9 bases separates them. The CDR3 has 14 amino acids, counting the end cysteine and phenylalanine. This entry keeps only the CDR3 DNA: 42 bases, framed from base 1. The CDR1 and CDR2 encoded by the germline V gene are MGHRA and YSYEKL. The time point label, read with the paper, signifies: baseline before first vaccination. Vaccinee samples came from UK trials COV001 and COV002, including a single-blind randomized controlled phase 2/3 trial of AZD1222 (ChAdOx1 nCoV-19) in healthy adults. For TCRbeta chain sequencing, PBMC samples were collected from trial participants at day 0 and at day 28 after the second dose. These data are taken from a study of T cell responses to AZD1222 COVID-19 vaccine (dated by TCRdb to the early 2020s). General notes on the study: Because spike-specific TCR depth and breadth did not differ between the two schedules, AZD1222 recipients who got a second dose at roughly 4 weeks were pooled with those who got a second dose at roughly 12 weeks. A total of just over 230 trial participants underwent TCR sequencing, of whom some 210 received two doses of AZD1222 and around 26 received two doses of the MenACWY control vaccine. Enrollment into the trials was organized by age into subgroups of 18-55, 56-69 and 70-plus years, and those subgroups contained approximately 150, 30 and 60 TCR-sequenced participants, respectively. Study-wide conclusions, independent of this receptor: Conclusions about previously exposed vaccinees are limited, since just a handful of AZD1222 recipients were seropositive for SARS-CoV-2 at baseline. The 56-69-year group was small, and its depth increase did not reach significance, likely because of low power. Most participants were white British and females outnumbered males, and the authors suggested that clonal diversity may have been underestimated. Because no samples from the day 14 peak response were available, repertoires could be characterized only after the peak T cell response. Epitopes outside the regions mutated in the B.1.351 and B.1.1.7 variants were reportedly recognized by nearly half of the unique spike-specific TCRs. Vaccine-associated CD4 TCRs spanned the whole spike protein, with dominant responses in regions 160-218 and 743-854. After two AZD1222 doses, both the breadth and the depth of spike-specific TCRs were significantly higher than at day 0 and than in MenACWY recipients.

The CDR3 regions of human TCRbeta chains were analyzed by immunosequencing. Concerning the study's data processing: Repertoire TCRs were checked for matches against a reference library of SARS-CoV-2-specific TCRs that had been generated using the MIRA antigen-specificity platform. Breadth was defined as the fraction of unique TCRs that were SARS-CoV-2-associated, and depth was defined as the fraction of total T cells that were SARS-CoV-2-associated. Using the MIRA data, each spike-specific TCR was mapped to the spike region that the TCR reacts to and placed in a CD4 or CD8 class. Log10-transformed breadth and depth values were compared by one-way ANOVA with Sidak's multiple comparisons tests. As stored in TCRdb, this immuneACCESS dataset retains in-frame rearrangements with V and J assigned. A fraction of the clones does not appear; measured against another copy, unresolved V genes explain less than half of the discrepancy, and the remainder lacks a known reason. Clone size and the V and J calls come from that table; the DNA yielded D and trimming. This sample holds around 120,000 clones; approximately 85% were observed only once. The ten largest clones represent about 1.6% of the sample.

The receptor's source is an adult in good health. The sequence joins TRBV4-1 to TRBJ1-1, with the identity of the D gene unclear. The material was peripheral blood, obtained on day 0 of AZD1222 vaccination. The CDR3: CASSHPEGNTEAFF. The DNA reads TGCGCCAGCAGCCACCCCGAGGGGAACACTGAAGCTTTCTTT.